This T cell receptor (beta chain) emerged from a study of tissue T cells after allogeneic stem cell transplantation. Study results and caveats: Shared clones across patients were few; motif clustering revealed tissue-specific shared signatures.

A word on this clone: Its antigen is undetermined. A much larger clone lies one base from this, so it may be a read error. Germline and genes: mouse. Sequencing ends 1 residue short of the CDR3 end; the germline J gene provides the rest.

Regarding time point: mouse harvest day 7 after allogeneic transplant. The graft held 10^6 splenic CD5+ T cells and 10^7 T-cell-depleted bone marrow cells. Mice had MHC-mismatched B6 into BALB/c GVHD, sampled day 7 or 14. The ends were cut back, 3 bases at V and 4 bases at J, with 0 bases in the middle. This CDR3 has 11 residues. Per germline, CDR1 SNHLY and CDR2 FYNGKV (reference sequence). Sequencing used immunoSEQ multiplex PCR; TCRdb keeps in-frame clones, though not all of them. Of 7,000 to 7,500 clones detected, over 45% appear once; the ten largest clones hold 3.9%. Sample: gut tissue. This receptor was identified in a female BALB/c mouse given C57BL/6 T cells with graft-versus-host disease after an allogeneic hematopoietic cell transplant. V and J are TRBV3 and TRBJ1-4; D ambiguous. Here the CDR3 reads CASSFNERLFF. Incomplete CDR3 DNA: TGTGCCAGCAGCTTCAACGAAAGATTATTT.